A single sample is the source of the 13 T cell receptor beta chains below, sequenced in a study of blood T cell repertoires in COVID-19. Using immunoSEQ multiplex PCR, the repertoire was profiled, and TCRdb retains in-frame clones only, with some absent. The sample records some 270,000 clones, about 88% being singletons. The sequencing input was peripheral blood. The source of these receptors is a woman aged 35 to 49 who had recovered from COVID-19.

This clone was seen once. The chain links TRBV6-6 to TRBJ2-1; 7 bases are shared with TRBD1. J lost 8 bases, V lost 6 bases, and 7 bases had no gene match. The CDR3 has 13 residues. The germline V gene has CDR1 MNHNY and CDR2 SVGAGI (reference sequence). As DNA, the CDR3 is TGTGCCAGCAGCACGACAGGGTTCTATGAGCAGTTCTTC. This codes for CASSTTGFYEQFF.

This chain connects TRBV5-4 to TRBJ2-3; 8 bases align to TRBD1. Germline CDR1 SGHNT, CDR2 YYREEE (reference sequence). The V segment lost 3 bases and the J segment 10 bases; nucleotides outside the gene matches: 10. This CDR3 is built from 14 residues. CDR3 sequence (DNA): TGTGCCAGCAGCTGGGGGACAGGTTGGGATGCGCAGTATTTT. It codes for CASSWGTGWDAQYF.

The V call is TRBV2, the J call TRBJ2-3; maybe TRBD2 (5 bases). CDR3 size: 13 residues. CDR1 is SNHLY, CDR2 FYNNEI, per germline. The ends were cut back, 8 bases at V and 2 bases at J, with 11 bases in the middle. This CDR3 reads CASSGLNTDTQYF. Written as DNA, the CDR3 is TGTGCCAGCTCCGGACTCAACACAGATACGCAGTATTTT.

The J gene is TRBJ2-3, the V gene TRBV10-3; 7 bases are shared with TRBD1. The ends lost 7 bases at V and 3 bases at J; junction bases unmatched: 10. The germline V gene has CDR1 ENHRY and CDR2 SYGVKD. This CDR3 comprises 15 residues. The CDR3: CAINRGSFGTDTQYF. The CDR3 bases are TGTGCCATCAACAGGGGTTCCTTCGGAACAGATACGCAGTATTTT.

V and J are TRBV27 and TRBJ1-6; perhaps TRBD1 as D (5 bases). Trimming shortened V by 6 bases and J by 7 bases, and 13 bases separated the two germline ends. CDR1 and CDR2 (germline): MNHEY, SMNVEV (reference sequence). This CDR3 has 14 residues. CDR3 amino acids: CASRDGTGNSPLHF. For the CDR3, the DNA is TGTGCCAGCAGGGATGGAACAGGAAATTCACCCCTCCACTTT.

The V gene is TRBV18, the J gene TRBJ2-1; maybe TRBD2 (6 bases). Germline values: CDR1 KGHSH, CDR2 LQKENI. The ends were cut back, 2 bases at V and 6 bases at J, with 8 bases in the middle. CDR3 length: 13 amino acids. The CDR3 reads CASSPASVNEQFF. DNA of the CDR3: TGTGCCAGCTCACCAGCTAGCGTCAATGAGCAGTTCTTC.

The chain is built from TRBV5-4 and TRBJ2-3; D is unclear. In germline, CDR1 is SGHNT, CDR2 YYREEE (reference sequence). V shed 4 bases and J shed 3 bases, with 21 bases lying between them. The CDR3 contains 17 residues. The CDR3 is CASSRESVIPETDTQYF. The CDR3 DNA sequence: TGTGCCAGCAGCCGCGAGTCGGTAATCCCCGAAACAGATACGCAGTATTTT.

This CDR3 reads CASSSSSGQTYGYTF. CDR3 in DNA: TGTGCCAGCAGCTCAAGTTCGGGTCAGACCTATGGCTACACCTTC. The chain recombines TRBV7-2 with TRBJ1-2; D is unclear. This CDR3 contains 15 residues. CDR1 is SGHTA and CDR2 is FQGNSA in the germline V gene. V was cut by 4 bases and J by 4 bases, with 16 bases left in between.

The chain employs TRBV2 and TRBJ1-6; no firm D call. Germline CDR1 SNHLY, CDR2 FYNNEI. This CDR3 is 13 amino acids long. The V end was cut by 6 bases, the J end by 4 bases, with 7 bases between. This chain's CDR3 is CASSGKYNSPLHF. DNA of the CDR3: TGTGCCAGCAGCGGGAAGTATAATTCACCCCTCCACTTT. The full variable domain, completed using reference TRBV2 and TRBJ1-6, is EPEVTQTPSHQVTQMGQEVILRCVPISNHLYFYWYRQILGQKVEFLVSFYNNEISEKSEIFDDQFSVERPDGSNFTLKIRSTKLEDSAMYFCASSGKYNSPLHFGNGTRLTVT.

The gene calls are TRBV11-3 and TRBJ2-1; D not certain. With 4 bases removed from V and 5 bases from J, the gap between germline ends came to 21 bases. CDR1 and CDR2 (germline): SGHNT, YENEEA. This CDR3 comprises 17 residues. CDR3 residues: CASSSTVSFHPDNEQFF. The CDR3 DNA is TGTGCCAGCAGCTCCACAGTGTCTTTTCACCCAGACAATGAGCAGTTCTTC.

The chain recombines TRBV21-1 with TRBJ2-7; TRBD1 is the table's D call and was not checked against the DNA. TRBV21-1 is shown as a pseudogene. CDR3 length: 15 amino acids. The CDR3 is CASSHRDRGIYEQYF. For the CDR3, the DNA is TGTGCCAGCAGTCATCGGGACAGGGGGATCTACGAGCAGTACTTC.

The rearrangement joins TRBV24-1 to TRBJ1-2, with no clear D. Germline-derived CDR1 and CDR2 are KGHDR and SFDVKD. This CDR3 has 13 residues. The V and J ends lost 5 bases and 4 bases respectively, with 10 bases between them. The CDR3 DNA reads as TGTGCCACCAGTGGGACTGGGATCTATGGCTACACCTTC. Residues: CATSGTGIYGYTF.

The chain uses TRBV7-9 and TRBJ1-4; TRBD1 agrees at 10 bases. Losses at the gene ends were 5 bases for V and 7 bases for J; bases not matched to a gene: 7. This CDR3 spans 15 amino acids. Looked up from germline, CDR1 is SEHNR and CDR2 is FQNEAQ (reference sequence). The CDR3, as DNA: TGTGCCAGCAGCCGCTCCGGGACAGGGGCTGAAAAACTGTTTTTT. It codes for CASSRSGTGAEKLFF.